The 20 T cell receptor beta chains below come from one sample, sequenced in a study of blood T cells in healthy people across ages. PCR was performed a second time for 7 to 11 cycles using a sample-barcoded 5' primer and a J-beta primer mix. Each CDR3 protein is one row after TCRdb ran MiXCR on the 5' RACE reads. The sample includes some 940,000 distinct CDR3 sequences, under 35% of them seen just once. These records were also assigned to another study, of T cells of mothers and their children.

The sample taken for sequencing was blood. These receptors all come from a woman aged 40 to 50 in good health.

This clonotype has more than one count but fewer than ten. The rearrangement links TRBV10-3 to TRBJ1-6, with TRBD1 identical over 10 bases. J gave up 4 bases and V 3 bases, and 6 bases lay outside the gene matches. The CDR3 totals 17 residues. Germline V gives CDR1 ENHRY, CDR2 SYGVKD. Written as DNA, the CDR3 is TGTGCCATCAGTGACCCGGACAGGGGGAAGTATAATTCACCCCTCCACTTT. It specifies CAISDPDRGKYNSPLHF.

There are a few counts of this clonotype. The chain carries TRBV12-3 or TRBV12-4 and TRBJ2-1; D is undetermined. The V and J ends lost 3 bases and 6 bases respectively, with 9 bases between them. The CDR3 consists of 13 residues. The CDR3 nucleotides are TGTGCCAGCAGTTTTAATTGGGGCAATGAGCAGTTCTTC. It encodes CASSFNWGNEQFF.

As concerns this clonotype: The junction departs from the called germline gene at one end, perhaps through a read error. The rearrangement joins TRBV20-1 to TRBJ1-2; D possibly corresponds to TRBD1 (5 bases). CDR3 length: 14 residues. Germline loops: CDR1 DFQATT, CDR2 SNEGSKA (reference sequence). Here the CDR3 reads CSTRDGTGIYGYTF. The CDR3 DNA reads as TGCAGTACTAGAGATGGAACAGGAATCTATGGCTACACCTTC.

This sequence joins TRBV28 and TRBJ2-5; TRBD2 agrees at 10 bases. J gave up 2 bases and V 9 bases, and 6 bases lay outside the gene matches. CDR1 and CDR2 (germline): MDHEN, SYDVKM. This CDR3 is 14 amino acids long. Here the CDR3 reads CASTLAGPQETQYF. DNA for the CDR3: TGTGCCAGTACACTAGCGGGGCCACAAGAGACCCAGTACTTC.

The CDR3 bases are TGTGCCAGCAGCGTCGGGGCGGGGTGGTTAGATACGCAGTATTTT. Amino acids: CASSVGAGWLDTQYF. This rearrangement joins TRBV9 to TRBJ2-3, with D possibly matching TRBD2 (6 bases). This CDR3 has 15 residues. The V gene lost 2 bases and the J gene lost 5 bases, with 15 bases spanning the gap. CDR1 SGDLS and CDR2 YYNGEE come from the germline V gene.

This clonotype came up a few times. The rearrangement uses TRBV20-1 and TRBJ1-1; a possible D gene is TRBD1 (5 bases). Germline V CDR1 and CDR2: DFQATT, SNEGSKA (reference sequence). V was shortened by 0 bases and J by 3 bases, with 14 bases between the two germline ends. The CDR3 is 15 amino acids. The CDR3 DNA reads TGCAGTGCTAGAGATCTTGACAGTACTTACACTGAAGCTTTCTTT. Protein sequence: CSARDLDSTYTEAFF.

In this sample, this clonotype turned up a few times. The V and J genes are TRBV28 and TRBJ2-7, with a weak D call TRBD1 (6 bases). V shed 4 bases and J shed 7 bases, with 14 bases lying between them. Germline CDR1 is MDHEN and CDR2 is SYDVKM. The CDR3 spans 13 residues. The CDR3 region is CASSSYQGLEQYF. The CDR3 DNA is TGTGCCAGCAGTTCGTACCAGGGGTTGGAGCAGTACTTC. Complete variable domain (other parts from reference TRBV28 and TRBJ2-7): DVKVTQSSRYLVKRTGEKVFLECVQDMDHENMFWYRQDPGLGLRLIYFSYDVKMKEKGDIPEGYSVSREKKERFSLILESASTNQTSMYLCASSSYQGLEQYFGPGTRLTVT.

This clonotype showed up many times. The gene calls are TRBV29-1 and TRBJ1-4, with unresolved D. Germline assignment: CDR1 SQVTM and CDR2 ANQGSEA. V lost 6 bases, J lost 8 bases, and 10 bases lay in between. This CDR3 has 11 residues. CDR3 sequence reads: CSVHSGEKLFF. CDR3 in DNA: TGCAGCGTCCACAGCGGCGAAAAACTGTTTTTT.

This clonotype has a handful of counts. The gene calls are TRBV2 and TRBJ2-3, with 9 bases lining up with TRBD2. This CDR3 is 14 amino acids long. V lost 6 bases to trimming and J lost 4 bases; unmatched junction nucleotides: 5. Germline CDR1 and CDR2: SNHLY and FYNNEI. Written as DNA, the CDR3 is TGTGCCAGCAGCCGCGGGGGGGATGCAGATACGCAGTATTTT. Translating gives CASSRGGDADTQYF.

This clonotype turned up a few times. J is TRBJ2-5 and V is TRBV5-1; D may match TRBD1 or TRBD2 (5 bases each). The CDR3 extends over 16 amino acids. Germline V lookup: CDR1 SGHRS, CDR2 YFSETQ. Trimming pared 4 bases from V and 5 bases from J, leaving 21 bases between. For the CDR3, the DNA is TGCGCCAGCAGCATCGCCGGGACCCTGGGGATGGAGACCCAGTACTTC. Translated: CASSIAGTLGMETQYF.

For the CDR3, the DNA is TGTGCCACCTGGGACAGCAGCTCCTACAATGAGCAGTTCTTC. Its translation: CATWDSSSYNEQFF. J is TRBJ2-1 and V is TRBV7-9; TRBD1 aligns across 7 bases. V lost 10 bases and J lost 0; bases outside the gene matches: 6. The CDR3 sequence is 14 residues long. Germline CDR1 and CDR2: SEHNR and FQNEAQ (reference sequence).

The chain combines TRBV28 with TRBJ1-5; TRBD1 might be the D (6 bases). Germline CDR1 reads MDHEN; CDR2 reads SYDVKM. This CDR3 region has 15 residues. V was clipped by 6 bases and J by 7 bases, with 19 bases between them. CDR3 residues: CASRVRGASRQPQHF. CDR3 DNA: TGTGCCAGCAGAGTCAGGGGAGCGTCTAGGCAGCCCCAGCATTTT.

The chain joins TRBV6-5 to TRBJ2-2; D not resolved. The germline V and J ends were trimmed by 5 bases and 5 bases, with 18 bases remaining between them. CDR1 and CDR2 from the germline V gene are MNHEY and SVGAGI. This CDR3 spans 16 amino acids. The CDR3 loop reads CASSLRSGVGTGELFF. The CDR3 region has the DNA TGTGCCAGCAGTCTCCGGTCTGGGGTCGGAACCGGGGAGCTGTTTTTT.

This clonotype has just a few counts. Since a much larger clone is just one base distant, this may be a read error. The V call is TRBV28, the J call TRBJ2-5; D tentatively fits TRBD1 or TRBD2 (5 bases each). Germline CDR1 and CDR2: MDHEN and SYDVKM. CDR3 length: 14 amino acids. Deletions cut 5 bases from V and 11 bases from J, with 21 bases between. DNA of the CDR3: TGTGCCAGCAGTCCTACTCTCAGGGTGGGGGAGCAGTACTTC. As protein: CASSPTLRVGEQYF.

About this clonotype: A read error is possible here, since a much larger clone lies one base away. The rearrangement uses TRBV12-3 or TRBV12-4 and TRBJ2-2; D is undetermined. This CDR3 is 13 amino acids long. The CDR3 protein is CAGSRGEGGELFF. The CDR3, as DNA: TGTGCCGGCAGCCGCGGTGAAGGCGGGGAGCTGTTTTTT.

Ten or more counts support this clonotype. This sequence joins TRBV4-1 and TRBJ1-2; D unresolved. The V end was cut by 1 base, the J end by 5 bases, with 11 bases between. Per germline, CDR1 MGHRA and CDR2 YSYEKL. The CDR3 sequence is 14 residues long. This CDR3 reads CASSQAGGGYGYTF. DNA for the CDR3: TGCGCCAGCAGCCAAGCTGGAGGCGGGTATGGCTACACCTTC.

As for this clonotype: A much larger clone is a single base away; this may be a read error. The gene calls are TRBV5-1 and TRBJ2-1; D may correspond to TRBD1 or TRBD2 (5 bases each). The closer fit of TRBJ2-7 to the DNA end suggests the J call may be wrong. The length of the CDR3 is 13 residues. CDR1 and CDR2 from the germline V gene are SGHRS and YFSETQ. As DNA, the CDR3 is TGCGCCAGCACCGGGGCTACAGACTACGAGCAGTACTTC. Its translation: CASTGATDYEQYF.

The V gene is TRBV28, the J gene TRBJ1-2; D might be TRBD1 (5 bases). The germline V gene has CDR1 MDHEN and CDR2 SYDVKM. V shed 2 bases and J shed 0 bases, with 13 bases lying between them. The CDR3 covers 16 residues. The CDR3 nucleotides read TGTGCCAGCAGTTTAGGGTTCGGGGCAGCTAACTATGGCTACACCTTC. Protein product: CASSLGFGAANYGYTF.

A few counts support this clonotype. This sequence joins TRBV12-5 and TRBJ2-1; D may correspond to TRBD1 or TRBD2 (5 bases each). V lost 1 base and J lost 8, with 6 bases in between. Germline CDR1 is LGHNT and CDR2 is FRNRAP. This CDR3 contains 12 residues. The CDR3 bases are TGTGCTAGTGGTTTGGGGGGGTATGAGCAGTTCTTC. It is translated as CASGLGGYEQFF.

This clonotype was counted ten times or more. This chain uses TRBV2 with TRBJ2-3; TRBD2 aligns across 11 bases. V gave up 4 bases and J gave up 0 bases; unmatched junction bases: 3. Germline CDR1 reads SNHLY; CDR2 reads FYNNEI. This CDR3 comprises 16 residues. The CDR3 coding sequence is TGTGCCAGCAGTGGACTAGCGGGATCAAGCACAGATACGCAGTATTTT. The encoded protein is CASSGLAGSSTDTQYF.